Listed below are T cell receptor beta chains from one sample, sequenced in a study of breast tumors, draining lymph nodes, adjacent tissues. TCRdb processed the multiplex PCR reads anew with MiXCR; each CDR3 protein has one entry. This table has approximately 130,000 distinct CDR3 sequences, 21% appearing once. The sample taken for sequencing was axillary lymph node tissue. These receptors were obtained from a female donor with breast cancer. Some clones in this sample may be carry-over from other donors' samples. Both conserved end residues are part of each CDR3. Each record gives: clone size, J gene, V gene, D gene, CDR3 protein, CDR3 DNA. The D gene is left open where the match is weak. Expanded clones are given a class, and other clones once, few, many or no size at all.

many TRBJ2-1 TRBV18 TRBD2 CASSPGPSGTSGIGQFF TGTGCCAGCTCACCAGGGCCTTCAGGGACTAGCGGGATCGGGCAGTTCTTC
many TRBJ1-5 TRBV19 NA CASSYLQGWGNQPQHF TGTGCCAGTAGTTATCTCCAGGGCTGGGGCAATCAGCCCCAGCATTTT
many TRBJ2-1 TRBV4-1 NA CASSQDPGETSPRGNEQFF TGCGCCAGCAGCCAAGATCCAGGGGAGACTAGCCCGAGGGGCAATGAGCAGTTCTTC
many TRBJ2-1 TRBV9 TRBD2 CASSPRLAGSHEQFF TGTGCCAGCAGCCCGAGACTAGCGGGCAGCCATGAGCAGTTCTTC
many TRBJ1-5 TRBV30 TRBD1 CAWRSPAGGQPQHF TGTGCCTGGAGGTCCCCCGCAGGGGGGCAGCCCCAGCATTTT
many TRBJ2-1 TRBV5-5 TRBD2 CASSFTSSGVAEQFF TGTGCCAGCAGCTTTACATCTAGCGGGGTTGCCGAGCAGTTCTTC
many TRBJ2-1 TRBV4-1 TRBD2 CASSQDRGLQVSSYNEQFF TGCGCCAGCAGCCAAGATAGGGGACTACAGGTTAGCTCCTACAATGAGCAGTTCTTC
many TRBJ2-7 TRBV5-1 NA CASSRAGREEEQYF TGCGCCTCCAGCCGGGCCGGCAGGGAAGAAGAGCAGTACTTC
many TRBJ2-7 TRBV20-1 TRBD2 CSARGGVGTSGWYYEQYF TGCAGTGCCCGGGGGGGTGTAGGGACTAGCGGGTGGTACTACGAGCAGTACTTC
NA TRBJ2-3 TRBV6-5 TRBD2 CANPRASGRGTDTQYF TGTGCCAATCCGAGGGCTAGCGGGAGGGGAACAGATACGCAGTATTTT
NA TRBJ1-4 TRBV3-1 TRBD1 CASGQLAGGPNEKLFF TGTGCCAGCGGCCAGCTAGCAGGGGGACCTAATGAAAAACTGTTTTTT
few TRBJ2-4 TRBV12-3/TRBV12-4 NA CASSQGALSKNIQYF TGTGCCAGCAGCCAAGGGGCCCTATCCAAAAACATTCAGTACTTC
many TRBJ2-3 TRBV7-3 NA CASSLAGVTDTQYF TGTGCCAGCAGCCTCGCCGGGGTCACAGATACGCAGTATTTT
many TRBJ2-2 TRBV19 TRBD2 CASTRPGLDGTGELFF TGTGCCAGTACCCGACCGGGACTAGATGGCACCGGGGAGCTGTTTTTT
NA TRBJ1-1 TRBV6-6 TRBD1 CASSQGIGTGSTEAFF TGTGCCAGCAGTCAAGGCATAGGGACAGGGAGCACTGAAGCTTTCTTT
many TRBJ2-1 TRBV5-4 NA CASSLVQDEQFF TGTGCCAGCAGCTTGGTTCAGGACGAGCAGTTCTTC
NA TRBJ2-7 TRBV27 NA CASSSRVSEQYF TGTGCCAGCAGTTCCAGGGTCTCCGAGCAGTACTTC
many TRBJ2-7 TRBV20-1 TRBD1 CSASWDRGPYEQYF TGCAGTGCTAGCTGGGACAGGGGGCCTTACGAGCAGTACTTC
many TRBJ2-3 TRBV2 NA CASSLQPWDTQYF TGTGCCAGCAGTCTACAGCCTTGGGATACGCAGTATTTT
many TRBJ2-7 TRBV7-3 TRBD2 CASSLSGQGTSGSCSYEQYF TGTGCCAGCAGCTTAAGTGGGCAGGGGACTAGCGGGAGTTGTTCCTACGAGCAGTACTTC
many TRBJ1-5 TRBV29-1 NA CSVGGLGNQPQHF TGCAGCGTTGGAGGGTTGGGCAATCAGCCCCAGCATTTT
NA TRBJ2-2 TRBV27 NA CASSGQNTGELFF TGTGCCAGCTCGGGACAAAACACCGGGGAGCTGTTTTTT
NA TRBJ2-3 TRBV7-9 TRBD2 CACVGTASGIRATDTQYF TGCGCCTGCGTGGGTACGGCTAGCGGGATCCGAGCCACAGATACGCAGTATTTT
NA TRBJ2-2 TRBV9 NA CASSPTGIRVTGELFF TGTGCCAGCAGTCCGACCGGGATTAGGGTCACCGGGGAGCTGTTTTTT
many TRBJ2-1 TRBV29-1 NA CSVPSGSNNNEQFF TGCAGCGTGCCTTCCGGATCAAATAACAATGAGCAGTTCTTC
NA TRBJ1-5 TRBV30 NA CAWSVPSIVFGAHSGGANQPQHF TGTGCCTGGAGTGTACCCTCCATCGTTTTCGGAGCCCATTCGGGGGGGGCGAATCAGCCCCAGCATTTT
NA TRBJ1-5 TRBV3-1 NA CASSQGSGSNQPQHF TGTGCCAGCAGCCAAGGGTCAGGGAGCAATCAGCCCCAGCATTTT
few TRBJ2-5 TRBV28 TRBD1 CASSPRTGAAQETQYF TGTGCCAGCAGTCCCCGAACAGGGGCGGCCCAAGAGACCCAGTACTTC
many TRBJ2-1 TRBV7-6 NA CASSLKPGSSYNEQFF TGTGCCAGCAGCTTAAAACCGGGGAGCTCCTACAATGAGCAGTTCTTC
many TRBJ2-3 TRBV9 TRBD2 CASSVGGTSGDTQYF TGTGCCAGCAGCGTAGGCGGGACTAGCGGGGATACGCAGTATTTT
many TRBJ2-3 TRBV10-2 NA CASSEPARGDTQYF TGCGCCAGCAGTGAGCCGGCTAGAGGTGATACGCAGTATTTT
NA TRBJ2-5 TRBV2 TRBD2 CASKVGSGRGETQYF TGTGCCAGCAAGGTCGGTAGCGGGAGAGGAGAGACCCAGTACTTC
many TRBJ2-7 TRBV7-9 TRBD1 CASSRTGAEQYF TGTGCCAGCAGCCGGACAGGGGCCGAGCAGTACTTC
few TRBJ2-1 TRBV6-1 TRBD2 CASSEERETYNEQFF TGTGCCAGCAGTGAGGAGCGGGAGACCTACAATGAGCAGTTCTTC
many TRBJ2-7 TRBV7-6 NA CAISYRVDYEQYF TGTGCCATCTCTTACAGGGTGGATTACGAGCAGTACTTC
many TRBJ1-5 TRBV19 NA CASSTGQSNQPQHF TGTGCCAGTAGTACAGGACAGAGCAATCAGCCCCAGCATTTT
many TRBJ2-1 TRBV6-6 NA CASRPTVDEQFF TGTGCCAGCAGGCCCACAGTGGATGAGCAGTTCTTC
many TRBJ1-5 TRBV24-1 NA CATSANAPPGETAREGEGNQPQHF TGTGCCACCAGTGCCAATGCCCCGCCCGGGGAGACGGCCAGGGAAGGGGAGGGCAATCAGCCCCAGCATTTT
NA TRBJ2-2 TRBV6-5 NA CASSPGTENTGELFF TGTGCCAGCAGCCCCGGGACGGAAAACACCGGGGAGCTGTTTTTT
many TRBJ2-7 TRBV6-1 TRBD2 CASRVAGEYEQYF TGTGCCAGCAGAGTAGCGGGAGAATACGAGCAGTACTTC